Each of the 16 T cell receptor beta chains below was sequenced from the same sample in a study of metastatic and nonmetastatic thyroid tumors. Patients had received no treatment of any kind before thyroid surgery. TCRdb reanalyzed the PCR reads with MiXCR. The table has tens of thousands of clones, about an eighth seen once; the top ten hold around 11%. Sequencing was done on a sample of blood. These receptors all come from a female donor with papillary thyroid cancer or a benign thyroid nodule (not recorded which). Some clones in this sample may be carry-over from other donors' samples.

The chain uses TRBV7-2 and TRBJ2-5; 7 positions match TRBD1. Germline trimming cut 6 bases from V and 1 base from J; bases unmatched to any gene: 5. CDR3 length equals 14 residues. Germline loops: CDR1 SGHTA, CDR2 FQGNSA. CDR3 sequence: CASRRDRFQETQYF. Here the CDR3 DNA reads TGTGCCAGCAGACGGGACAGATTCCAAGAGACCCAGTACTTC.

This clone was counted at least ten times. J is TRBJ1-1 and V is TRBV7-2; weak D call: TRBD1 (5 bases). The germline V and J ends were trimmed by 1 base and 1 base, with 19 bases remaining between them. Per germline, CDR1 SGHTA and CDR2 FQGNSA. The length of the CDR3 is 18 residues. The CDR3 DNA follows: TGTGCCAGCAGCTTAGTAAGGGGAGTGAGGACACGGAACACTGAAGCTTTCTTT. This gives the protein CASSLVRGVRTRNTEAFF.

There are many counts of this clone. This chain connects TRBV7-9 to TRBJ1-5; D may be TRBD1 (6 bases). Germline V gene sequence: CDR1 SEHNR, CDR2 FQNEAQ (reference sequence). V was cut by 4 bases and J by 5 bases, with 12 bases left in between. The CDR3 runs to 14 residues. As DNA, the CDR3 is TGTGCCAGCAGCTCCCGGGACACGTATCAGCCCCAGCATTTT. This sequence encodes CASSSRDTYQPQHF.

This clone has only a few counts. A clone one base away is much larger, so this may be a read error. CDR3: CASSISRGRTRSVDEQFF. CDR3 bases: TGTGCCAGTAGTATCTCCCGGGGCAGAACACGGTCAGTGGATGAGCAGTTCTTC. V and J are TRBV19 and TRBJ2-1, with D perhaps matching TRBD1 or TRBD2 (5 bases each). The V gene lost 3 bases and the J gene lost 8 bases, with 26 bases spanning the gap. Germline loops: CDR1 LNHDA, CDR2 SQIVND (reference sequence). The CDR3 is made up of 18 amino acids.

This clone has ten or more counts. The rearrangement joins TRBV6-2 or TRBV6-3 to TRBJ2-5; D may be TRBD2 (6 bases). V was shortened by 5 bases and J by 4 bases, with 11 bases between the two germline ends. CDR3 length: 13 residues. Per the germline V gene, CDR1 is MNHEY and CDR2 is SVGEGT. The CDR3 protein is CASSQGLRETQYF. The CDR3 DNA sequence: TGTGCCAGCAGTCAAGGACTACGAGAGACCCAGTACTTC.

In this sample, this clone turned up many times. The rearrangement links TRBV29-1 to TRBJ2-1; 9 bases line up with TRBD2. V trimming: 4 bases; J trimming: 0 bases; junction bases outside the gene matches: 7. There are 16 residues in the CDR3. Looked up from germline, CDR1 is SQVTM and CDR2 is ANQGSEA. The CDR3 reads CSVGRLTSGSYNEQFF. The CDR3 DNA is TGCAGCGTTGGCCGCCTGACTAGCGGCTCCTACAATGAGCAGTTCTTC.

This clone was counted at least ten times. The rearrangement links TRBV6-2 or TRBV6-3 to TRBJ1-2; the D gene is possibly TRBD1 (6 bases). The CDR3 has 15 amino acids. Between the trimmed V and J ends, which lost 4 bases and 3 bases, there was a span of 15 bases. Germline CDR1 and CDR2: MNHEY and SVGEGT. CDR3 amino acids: CASSLDRIKYYGYTF. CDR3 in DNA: TGTGCCAGCAGTTTGGACAGAATTAAGTACTATGGCTACACCTTC.

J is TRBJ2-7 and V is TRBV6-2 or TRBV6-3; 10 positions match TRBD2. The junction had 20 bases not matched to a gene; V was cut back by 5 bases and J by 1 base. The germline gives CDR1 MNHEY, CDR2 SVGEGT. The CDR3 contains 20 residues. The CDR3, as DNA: TGTGCCAGCAGTCCCCCCCGCGGGAGTAGCGGGAGGTCTGGGTCCTACGAGCAGTACTTC. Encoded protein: CASSPPRGSSGRSGSYEQYF.

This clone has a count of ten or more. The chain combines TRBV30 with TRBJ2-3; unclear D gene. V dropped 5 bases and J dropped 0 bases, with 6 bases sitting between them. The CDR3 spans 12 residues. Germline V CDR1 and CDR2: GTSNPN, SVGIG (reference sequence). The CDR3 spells CAWGTSTDTQYF. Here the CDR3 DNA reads TGTGCCTGGGGTACTAGCACAGATACGCAGTATTTT.

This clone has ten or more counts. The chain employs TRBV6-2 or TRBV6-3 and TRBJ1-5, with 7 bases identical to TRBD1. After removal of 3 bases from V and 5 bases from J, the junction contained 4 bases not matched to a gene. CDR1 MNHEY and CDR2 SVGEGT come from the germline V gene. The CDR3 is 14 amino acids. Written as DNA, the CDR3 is TGTGCCAGCAGTTATCCGGGACAGTATCAGCCCCAGCATTTT. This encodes CASSYPGQYQPQHF.

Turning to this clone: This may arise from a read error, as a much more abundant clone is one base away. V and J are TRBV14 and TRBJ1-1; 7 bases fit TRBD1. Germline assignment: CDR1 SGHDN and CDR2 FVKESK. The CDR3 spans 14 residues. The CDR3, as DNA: TGTGCCAGCAGCCAATGGACAGGCAACACTGAATCTTTCTTT. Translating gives CASSQWTGNTESFF.

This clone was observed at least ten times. CDR3 DNA: TGTGCCAGCAGTGTCGAACCGGGACAGGGCTACGAGCAGTACTTC. Encoded protein: CASSVEPGQGYEQYF. The chain combines TRBV6-4 with TRBJ2-7, with 9 bases aligning to TRBD1. The CDR3 runs 15 residues. Germline V gives CDR1 MRHNA, CDR2 SNTAGT. J was trimmed by 3 bases and V by 4 bases; bases with no gene match: 7.

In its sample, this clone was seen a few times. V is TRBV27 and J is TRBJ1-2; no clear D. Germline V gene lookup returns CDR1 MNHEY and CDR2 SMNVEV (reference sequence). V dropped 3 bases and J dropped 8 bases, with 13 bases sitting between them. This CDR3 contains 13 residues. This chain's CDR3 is CASSFLTREGYTF. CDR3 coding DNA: TGTGCCAGCAGTTTTCTGACCCGTGAGGGCTACACCTTC.

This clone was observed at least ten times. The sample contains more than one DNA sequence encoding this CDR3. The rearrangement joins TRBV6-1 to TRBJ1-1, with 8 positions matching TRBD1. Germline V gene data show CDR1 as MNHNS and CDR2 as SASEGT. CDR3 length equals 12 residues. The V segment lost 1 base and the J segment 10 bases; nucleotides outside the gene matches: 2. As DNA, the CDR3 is TGTGCCAGCAGTGAAGGAGGGACAGGAGCTTTCTTT. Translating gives CASSEGGTGAFF.

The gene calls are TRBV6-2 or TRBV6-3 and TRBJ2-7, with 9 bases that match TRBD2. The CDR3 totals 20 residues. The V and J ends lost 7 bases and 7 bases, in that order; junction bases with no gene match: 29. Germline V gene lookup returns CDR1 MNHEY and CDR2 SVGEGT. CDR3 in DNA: TGTGCCAGCAACCCCCCAAGAGGGATAGCGGGAGACCCTTCGTGGCTTGAGCAGTACTTC. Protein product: CASNPPRGIAGDPSWLEQYF.

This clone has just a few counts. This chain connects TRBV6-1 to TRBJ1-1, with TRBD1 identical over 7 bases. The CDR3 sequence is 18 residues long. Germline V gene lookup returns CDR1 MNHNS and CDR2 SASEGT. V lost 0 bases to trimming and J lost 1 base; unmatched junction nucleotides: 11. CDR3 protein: CASSEALASGGSNTEAFF. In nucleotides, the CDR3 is TGTGCCAGCAGTGAAGCGCTAGCCTCAGGGGGGTCGAACACTGAAGCTTTCTTT.